These T cell receptor beta chains were read from a single sample in a study of T cell responses to AZD1222 COVID-19 vaccine. Repertoires were generated with immunoSEQ multiplex PCR, while TCRdb's copy carries only in-frame clones and drops some. The table lists some 160,000 clones, 87% of them singletons. The sequencing here drew on peripheral blood, taken 28 days after the second AZD1222 dose. The receptors were sampled from an adult who received the AZD1222 COVID-19 vaccine. The CDR3 runs from the conserved cysteine through the conserved F or W. The D gene is left open where the match is weak. Some rows have no size entry. The others give once, few or many, or a class for an expanded clone.

V	D	J	size	DNA	CDR3
TRBV6-2/TRBV6-3	NA	TRBJ2-7	NA	TGTGCCAGCAGTTACTCTGGCACCTACGAGCAGTACTTC	CASSYSGTYEQYF
TRBV6-2/TRBV6-3	NA	TRBJ2-7	NA	TGTGCCAGCGGTTCGGCAGGGGAAAATGACGAGCAGTACTTC	CASGSAGENDEQYF
TRBV10-3	TRBD1	TRBJ1-2	once	TGTGCCATCCGCGATTCCGGGACAGGCGACGGCTACACCTTC	CAIRDSGTGDGYTF
TRBV6-1	NA	TRBJ1-2	few	TGTGCCAGCATTGAATATAGCGGCTACACCTTC	CASIEYSGYTF
TRBV5-4	NA	TRBJ2-5	NA	TGTGCCAGCAGCTTGGGGGGGAGAGAGACCCAGTACTTC	CASSLGGRETQYF
TRBV4-1	NA	TRBJ1-1	NA	TGCGCCAGCAGCCAAGGGGGCCATTCAGTGTATGCTGAAGCTTTCTTT	CASSQGGHSVYAEAFF
TRBV9	NA	TRBJ1-3	NA	TGTGCCAGCAGCGGAAACTCTGGAAACACCATATATTTT	CASSGNSGNTIYF
TRBV9	NA	TRBJ2-5	NA	TGTGCCAGCAGCGTAGCGGGGGTCAAGGCGGAGACCCAGTACTTC	CASSVAGVKAETQYF
TRBV21-1	NA	TRBJ1-4	NA	TGTGCCAACTGGGGGGGGGACCCTGGGCAAAAACTGTTTTTT	CANWGGDPGQKLFF
TRBV5-1	NA	TRBJ1-6	NA	TGCGCCAGCAGGGATTTCCTAAGCTCCTATAATTCACCCCTCCACTTT	CASRDFLSSYNSPLHF
TRBV6-5	NA	TRBJ1-2	NA	TGTGCCAGCAGTACGGACGGGCGACGGGGCTACACCTTC	CASSTDGRRGYTF
TRBV27	TRBD1	TRBJ1-5	NA	TGTGCCAGCAGTCCCGGGACAGGGGGCCAGCATTTT	CASSPGTGGQHF
TRBV6-5	NA	TRBJ1-5	NA	TGTGCCAGCAGTTATAGCGGGGCTAGCAATCAGCCCCAGCATTTT	CASSYSGASNQPQHF
TRBV6-5	TRBD1	TRBJ1-2	NA	TGTGCCAGCAGGAGCGGTAGACAGGGGGGGAATGGCTACACCTTC	CASRSGRQGGNGYTF
TRBV5-4	NA	TRBJ1-3	NA	TGTGCCAGCAGCTTGGCCAAAGGGGTGTACTCTGGAAACACCATATATTTT	CASSLAKGVYSGNTIYF
TRBV5-1	NA	TRBJ2-5	NA	TGCGCCAGCAGCTCATCCCCGTCGTGGACGGTTTCGGGTCAAGAGACCCAGTACTTC	CASSSSPSWTVSGQETQYF
TRBV6-2/TRBV6-3	NA	TRBJ2-1	NA	TGTGCCAGCAGTTGGCCAGGGGGGCTGGGGAAGGGGCAGTTCTTC	CASSWPGGLGKGQFF
TRBV5-1	NA	TRBJ1-2	once	TGCGCCAGCAGCTTGGGTAGGGACTATGGCTACACCTTC	CASSLGRDYGYTF
TRBV9	NA	TRBJ1-6	few	TGTGCCAGCAGCGTAGGTACAGTCTATAATTCACCCCTCCACTTT	CASSVGTVYNSPLHF
TRBV5-1	NA	TRBJ2-3	NA	TGCGCCAGCAGCCGAGGGACCAACACAGATACGCAGTATTTT	CASSRGTNTDTQYF
TRBV18	TRBD2	TRBJ2-3	NA	TGTGCCAGCTCGGGGCCTAGCGGGAGGAGAGATACGCAGTATTTT	CASSGPSGRRDTQYF
TRBV19	NA	TRBJ2-1	NA	TGTGCCAGTAGTCGGGCCCACAATGAGCAGTTCTTC	CASSRAHNEQFF
TRBV11-2	TRBD1	TRBJ1-2	few	TGTGCCAGCAGCTTAGGAGTACAGGGGGGAGCGAATGGCTACACCTTC	CASSLGVQGGANGYTF
TRBV5-1	NA	TRBJ2-5	once	TGCGCCAGCAGCTTAACAGGTCCGAGAGACGGAGAGACCCAGTACTTC	CASSLTGPRDGETQYF
TRBV4-2	NA	TRBJ2-1	NA	TGTGCCAGCAGCCAGCCGGGAGCCGAGCAGTTCTTC	CASSQPGAEQFF
TRBV3-1/TRBV3-2	NA	TRBJ1-5	NA	TGTGCCAGCAGCCAAGATCCTCCGGGGGCGGGTCAGCCCCAGCATTTT	CASSQDPPGAGQPQHF
TRBV4-1	TRBD2	TRBJ2-3	NA	TGCGCCAGCAGCCAAGAAGAGGGACTATACACAGATACGCAGTATTTT	CASSQEEGLYTDTQYF